The 15 T cell receptor beta chains given below trace back to one sample, sequenced in a study of cytomegalovirus exposure and HLA in healthy donors. With 60 Vbeta and 13 Jbeta primers, the PCR was carried out. Assay: immunoSEQ multiplex PCR; the TCRdb copy retains only in-frame clones and omits some. Of about 100,000 clones detected, around 80% appear once; the ten largest clones hold under 0.8%. The sequenced material came from PBMCs. Receptor source: a woman aged 55-69 years in good health and CMV-seronegative.

The genes are TRBV29-1 and TRBJ2-3, with D tentatively TRBD2 (7 bases). The germline V gene has CDR1 SQVTM and CDR2 ANQGSEA. The CDR3 totals 16 residues. With 6 bases removed from V and 1 base from J, the gap between germline ends came to 20 bases. CDR3 in DNA: TGCAGCGTGGAGGGAGGGGGGATCCTCGGCACAGATACGCAGTATTTT. Amino acids: CSVEGGGILGTDTQYF.

The chain carries TRBV7-9 and TRBJ2-1, with 9 bases aligning to TRBD2. Germline-derived CDR1 and CDR2 are SEHNR and FQNEAQ (reference sequence). V trimming: 3 bases; J trimming: 8 bases; junction bases outside the gene matches: 8. This CDR3 is 15 amino acids long. CDR3 nucleotide sequence: TGTGCCAGCAGCTTGGGGCGGGGGGGCCGCGATGAGCAGTTCTTC. Its protein product is CASSLGRGGRDEQFF.

This clone was recorded once. A read error may produce the germline difference seen at one junction end. The rearrangement uses TRBV2 and TRBJ1-2, with a possible D match to TRBD1 (6 bases). Germline V gene lookup returns CDR1 SNHLY and CDR2 FYNNEI. The CDR3 sequence is 11 residues long. CDR3 residues: CASSDGGGFAF. As DNA, the CDR3 is TGTGCCAGCAGTGATGGTGGGGGCTTCGCCTTC.

This chain links TRBV4-3 with TRBJ2-2, with D perhaps matching TRBD2 (6 bases). Germline loops: CDR1 LGHNA, CDR2 YSLEER. The length of the CDR3 is 14 residues. Trimming pared 4 bases from V and 3 bases from J, leaving 9 bases between. The CDR3 region is CASSPGTHTGELFF. The CDR3 coding sequence is TGCGCCAGCAGCCCCGGGACTCACACCGGGGAGCTGTTTTTT.

This rearrangement joins TRBV11-2 to TRBJ2-3; D is possibly TRBD1 (6 bases). V was trimmed by 0 bases and J by 0 bases, leaving 7 bases between them. CDR1 and CDR2 from the germline V gene are SGHAT and FQNNGV. This CDR3 has 15 amino acids. CDR3 nucleotides: TGTGCCAGCAGCTTAGACAGGGGTAGCACAGATACGCAGTATTTT. This translates into CASSLDRGSTDTQYF.

Of note for this clone: Additional DNA sequences in this sample encode the identical CDR3. V and J are TRBV5-6 and TRBJ2-7; maybe TRBD1 (6 bases). The CDR3 spans 14 residues. V was cut by 0 bases and J by 4 bases, with 11 bases left in between. Germline values: CDR1 SGHDT, CDR2 YYEEEE. As DNA, the CDR3 is TGTGCCAGCAGCTTGGGGCAGGGGCGGTACGAGCAGTACTTC. Encoded protein: CASSLGQGRYEQYF.

The chain is built from TRBV7-9 and TRBJ2-7, with TRBD1 as a possible D gene (6 bases). The CDR3 sequence is 15 residues long. Germline CDR1 and CDR2: SEHNR and FQNEAQ (reference sequence). Trimming took off 1 base at V and 0 bases at J, with 10 bases between the two ends. The CDR3 DNA reads as TGTGCCAGCAGCTTAGTGGGGGCCCGCTCCTACGAGCAGTACTTC. The encoded protein is CASSLVGARSYEQYF.

This clone has only one observation. The chain recombines TRBV15 with TRBJ2-1; D might be TRBD2 (7 bases). Trimming left V 1 base short and J 0 bases short, with 16 bases between. The CDR3 has 18 amino acids. Germline V gives CDR1 LNHNV, CDR2 YYDKDF (reference sequence). DNA for the CDR3: TGTGCCACCAGCAGAGGTAGAAGGGGAGGGGGCTCCTACAATGAGCAGTTCTTC. Translating gives CATSRGRRGGGSYNEQFF.

This clone is a singleton in its sample. The DNA of the CDR3 is TGTGCCAGCAGCTTCGGACAATCTGAAGCTTTCTTT. This codes for CASSFGQSEAFF. J is TRBJ1-1 and V is TRBV11-2, with D perhaps TRBD1 (5 bases). Germline CDR1 is SGHAT and CDR2 is FQNNGV. V lost 3 bases to trimming and J lost 6 bases, with 8 bases between them. CDR3 length equals 12 residues. Full variable domain (remainder filled in from reference TRBV11-2 and TRBJ1-1): EAGVAQSPRYKIIEKRQSVAFWCNPISGHATLYWYQQILGQGPKLLIQFQNNGVVDDSQLPKDRFSAERLKGVDSTLKIQPAKLEDSAVYLCASSFGQSEAFFGQGTRLTVV.

This chain links TRBV2 with TRBJ2-7, with 9 nucleotides matching TRBD2. The CDR3 is 12 amino acids. Per germline, CDR1 SNHLY and CDR2 FYNNEI. V trimming: 6 bases; J trimming: 3 bases; junction bases outside the gene matches: 0. CDR3 region: CASRREGYEQYF. The CDR3 coding sequence is TGTGCCAGCAGGCGGGAGGGCTACGAGCAGTACTTC.

This chain joins TRBV4-1 and TRBJ2-7; 7 bases map to TRBD1. Germline V gives CDR1 MGHRA, CDR2 YSYEKL. The CDR3 loop spans 14 amino acids. The J segment lost 3 bases and the V segment lost 3 bases, leaving 5 bases of the junction unmatched. The CDR3: CASSQNRGFYEQYF. The CDR3, as DNA: TGCGCCAGCAGCCAGAACAGGGGTTTCTACGAGCAGTACTTC.

The chain has TRBV6-5 and TRBJ2-7; 11 bases match TRBD1. V trimming: 5 bases; J trimming: 9 bases; junction bases outside the gene matches: 12. Germline CDR1 is MNHEY and CDR2 is SVGAGI. The CDR3 runs to 15 residues. CDR3 sequence reads: CASSRPGQGAGGQYF. Here the CDR3 DNA reads TGTGCCAGCAGTCGCCCAGGACAGGGGGCGGGAGGGCAGTACTTC.

This sequence joins TRBV7-9 and TRBJ1-2; a possible D gene is TRBD1 (6 bases). Between the trimmed V and J ends, which lost 4 bases and 6 bases, there was a span of 15 bases. The CDR3 covers 14 residues. Germline V CDR1 and CDR2: SEHNR, FQNEAQ (reference sequence). The chain's CDR3 is CASSSLQGRNGYTF. The DNA for the CDR3 is TGTGCCAGCAGCTCATTACAGGGAAGGAATGGCTACACCTTC.

The V call is TRBV28, the J call TRBJ2-5; 9 nucleotides line up with TRBD1. The CDR3 length is 13 residues. Germline-derived CDR1 and CDR2 are MDHEN and SYDVKM. The V gene end was trimmed by 5 bases and the J gene end by 4 bases; junction bases not matched to a gene: 2. CDR3 sequence reads: CASSPTGGETQYF. In DNA, the CDR3 is TGTGCCAGCAGTCCGACAGGGGGAGAGACCCAGTACTTC.

The V and J genes are TRBV27 and TRBJ2-7, with D perhaps TRBD2 (6 bases). The V gene's germline CDR1 is MNHEY and CDR2 SMNVEV (reference sequence). CDR3 length equals 14 residues. The V end lost 4 bases, the J end lost 4 bases, and 14 bases lay between the germline ends. This chain's CDR3 is CASSYGGGVYEQYF. CDR3 in DNA: TGTGCCAGCAGTTACGGGGGAGGTGTGTACGAGCAGTACTTC.